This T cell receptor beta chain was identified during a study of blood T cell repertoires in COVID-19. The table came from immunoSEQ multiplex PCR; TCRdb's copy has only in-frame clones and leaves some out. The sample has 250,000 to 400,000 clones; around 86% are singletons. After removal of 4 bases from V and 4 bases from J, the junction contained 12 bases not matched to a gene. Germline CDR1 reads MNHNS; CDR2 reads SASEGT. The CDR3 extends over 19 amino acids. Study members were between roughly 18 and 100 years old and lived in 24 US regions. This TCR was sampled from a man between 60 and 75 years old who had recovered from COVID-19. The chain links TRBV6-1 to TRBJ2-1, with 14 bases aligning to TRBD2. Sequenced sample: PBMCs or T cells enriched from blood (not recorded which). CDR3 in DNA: TGTGCCAGCAGTGTCAGGACTAGCGGGAGGCTATTCGGATACAATGAGCAGTTCTTC. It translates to CASSVRTSGRLFGYNEQFF.